This T cell receptor beta chain appears in the sequencing data of a study of T cell changes during pregnancy in multiple sclerosis. Germline CDR1 and CDR2: MGHRA and YSYEKL. Between the trimmed V and J ends, which lost 0 bases and 6 bases, there was a span of 6 bases. This CDR3 has 13 residues. Some clones are missing from TCRdb's copy, which holds only in-frame ones; the method was immunoSEQ multiplex PCR. The sample comprises 100,000 to 130,000 clones, about nine tenths of which are singletons, and around 0.8% rests with the top ten. Material: peripheral blood, obtained in the third trimester of pregnancy. The rearrangement uses TRBV4-1 and TRBJ1-3; unclear D gene. This TCR derives from a female donor in good health, enrolled as a control in a pregnancy study. CDR3 protein: CASSQDRANTIYF. The CDR3, as DNA: TGCGCCAGCAGCCAAGATCGCGCAAACACCATATATTTT.